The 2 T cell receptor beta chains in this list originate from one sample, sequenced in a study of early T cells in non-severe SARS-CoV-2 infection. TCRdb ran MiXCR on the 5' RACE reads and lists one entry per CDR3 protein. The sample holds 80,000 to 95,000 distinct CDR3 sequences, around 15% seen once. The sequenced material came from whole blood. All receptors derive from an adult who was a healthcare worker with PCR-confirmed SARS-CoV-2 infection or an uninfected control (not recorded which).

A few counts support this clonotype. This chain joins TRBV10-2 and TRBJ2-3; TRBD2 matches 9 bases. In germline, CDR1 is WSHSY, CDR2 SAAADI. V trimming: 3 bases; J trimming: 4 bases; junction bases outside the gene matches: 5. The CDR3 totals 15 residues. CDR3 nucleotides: TGCGCCAGCAGTGATCGAGCGGGGGGACCAGATACGCAGTATTTT. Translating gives CASSDRAGGPDTQYF.

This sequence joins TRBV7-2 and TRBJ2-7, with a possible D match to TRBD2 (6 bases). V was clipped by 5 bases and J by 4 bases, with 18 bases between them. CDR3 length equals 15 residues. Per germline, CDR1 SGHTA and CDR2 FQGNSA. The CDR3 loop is CASSPGGGITYEQYF. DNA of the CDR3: TGTGCCAGCAGCCCCGGGGGAGGTATAACGTACGAGCAGTACTTC. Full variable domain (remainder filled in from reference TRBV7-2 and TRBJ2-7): GAGVSQSPSNKVTEKGKDVELRCDPISGHTALYWYRQSLGQGLEFLIYFQGNSAPDKSGLPSDRFSAERTGGSVSTLTIQRTQQEDSAVYLCASSPGGGITYEQYFGPGTRLTVT.